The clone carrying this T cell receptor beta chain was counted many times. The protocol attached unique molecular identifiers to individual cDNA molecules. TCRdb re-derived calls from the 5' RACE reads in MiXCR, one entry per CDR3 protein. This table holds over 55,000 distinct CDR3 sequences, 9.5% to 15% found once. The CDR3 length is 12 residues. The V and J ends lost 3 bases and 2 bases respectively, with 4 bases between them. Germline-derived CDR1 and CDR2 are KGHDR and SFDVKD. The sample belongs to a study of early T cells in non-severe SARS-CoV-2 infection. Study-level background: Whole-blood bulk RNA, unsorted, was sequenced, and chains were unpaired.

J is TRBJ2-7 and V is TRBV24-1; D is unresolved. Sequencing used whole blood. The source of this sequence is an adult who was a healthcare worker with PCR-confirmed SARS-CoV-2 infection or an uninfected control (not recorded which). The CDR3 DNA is TGTGCCACCAGTGATGGGACCTACGAGCAGTACTTC. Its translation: CATSDGTYEQYF.